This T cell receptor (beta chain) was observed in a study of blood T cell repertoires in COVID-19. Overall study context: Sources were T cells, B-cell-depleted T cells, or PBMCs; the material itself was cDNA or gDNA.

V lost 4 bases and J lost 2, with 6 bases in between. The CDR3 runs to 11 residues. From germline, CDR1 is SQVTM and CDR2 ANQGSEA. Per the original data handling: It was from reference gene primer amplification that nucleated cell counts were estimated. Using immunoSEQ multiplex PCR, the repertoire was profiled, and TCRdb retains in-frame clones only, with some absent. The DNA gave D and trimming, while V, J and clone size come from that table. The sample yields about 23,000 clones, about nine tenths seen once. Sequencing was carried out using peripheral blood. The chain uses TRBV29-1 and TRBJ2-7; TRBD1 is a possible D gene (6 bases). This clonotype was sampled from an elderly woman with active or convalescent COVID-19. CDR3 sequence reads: CSVGDTYEQYF. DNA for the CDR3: TGCAGCGTTGGGGACACCTACGAGCAGTACTTC.